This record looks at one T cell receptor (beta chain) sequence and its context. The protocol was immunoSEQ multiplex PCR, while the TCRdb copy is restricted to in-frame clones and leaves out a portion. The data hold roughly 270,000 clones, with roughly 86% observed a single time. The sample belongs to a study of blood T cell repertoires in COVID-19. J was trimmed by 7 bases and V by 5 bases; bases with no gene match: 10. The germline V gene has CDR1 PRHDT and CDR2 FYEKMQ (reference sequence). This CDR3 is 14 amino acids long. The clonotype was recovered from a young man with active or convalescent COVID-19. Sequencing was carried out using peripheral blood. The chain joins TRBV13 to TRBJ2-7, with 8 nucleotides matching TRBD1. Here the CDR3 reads CASSHGTGLREQYF. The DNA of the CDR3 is TGTGCCAGCAGCCACGGGACAGGTCTGAGGGAGCAGTACTTC. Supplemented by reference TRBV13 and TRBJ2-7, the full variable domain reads AAGVIQSPRHLIKEKRETATLKCYPIPRHDTVYWYQQGPGQDPQFLISFYEKMQSDKGSIPDRFSAQQFSDYHSELNMSSLELGDSALYFCASSHGTGLREQYFGPGTRLTVT.